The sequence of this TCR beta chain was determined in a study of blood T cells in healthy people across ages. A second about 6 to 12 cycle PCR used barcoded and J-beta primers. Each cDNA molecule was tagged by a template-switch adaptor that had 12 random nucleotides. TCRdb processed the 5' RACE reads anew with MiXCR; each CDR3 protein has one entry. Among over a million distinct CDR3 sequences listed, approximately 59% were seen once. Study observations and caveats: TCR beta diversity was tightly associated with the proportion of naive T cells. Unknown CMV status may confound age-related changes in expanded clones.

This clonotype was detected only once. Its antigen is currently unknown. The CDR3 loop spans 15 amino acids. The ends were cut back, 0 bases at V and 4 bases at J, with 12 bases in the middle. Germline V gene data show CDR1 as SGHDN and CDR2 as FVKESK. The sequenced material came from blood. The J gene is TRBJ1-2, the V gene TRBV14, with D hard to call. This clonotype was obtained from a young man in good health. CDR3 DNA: TGTGCCAGCAGCCAAGAAGGCAGACGGGTCTATGGCTACACCTTC. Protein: CASSQEGRRVYGYTF. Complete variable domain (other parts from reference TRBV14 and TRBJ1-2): EAGVTQFPSHSVIEKGQTVTLRCDPISGHDNLYWYRRVMGKEIKFLLHFVKESKQDESGMPNNRFLAERTGGTYSTLKVQPAELEDSGVYFCASSQEGRRVYGYTFGSGTRLTVV.